The sample holds one count of the clone carrying this TCR beta chain. The data are from a study of cytomegalovirus exposure and HLA in healthy donors. Both 60 Vbeta primers and 13 Jbeta primers went into the PCR. Measured with immunoSEQ multiplex PCR; TCRdb has only the in-frame clones, and not every one. The sample has 100,000 to 150,000 clones; around 70% are singletons. Germline assignment: CDR1 LNHDA and CDR2 SQIVND (reference sequence). The CDR3 sequence is 14 residues long. V lost 3 bases, J lost 2 bases, and 2 bases stayed unmatched. The sequenced sample was PBMCs. The rearrangement joins TRBV19 to TRBJ2-7; TRBD1 matches at 9 bases. The receptor was derived from a man aged 35 to 55 in good health and CMV-seropositive. This CDR3 is CASSIRQGAYEQYF. The CDR3 DNA reads TGTGCCAGTAGTATCAGACAGGGGGCCTACGAGCAGTACTTC.